Below are 11 T cell receptor beta chains sequenced from a single sample in a study of naive and memory T cell subsets. The beta constant-region primer was an equimolar mix of two oligonucleotides covering TRBC1 and TRBC2. Ligated cDNA was amplified by four rounds of PCR with nested alpha and beta constant-region primers and SP2. TCRdb redid the calling of the UMI-ligation and nested PCR reads with MiXCR, one entry per CDR3 protein. The repertoire holds approximately 140,000 distinct CDR3 sequences, with about 23% as singletons. Study findings and constraints: Naive repertoires, especially CD8, held a few larger clonotypes, possibly memory cells re-expressing CD45RA.

These receptors' antigens are unknown. Specimen: naive CD4+ T cells from blood. The receptors derive from a human donor in good health.

This clonotype was seen more than once but under ten times. The J gene is TRBJ2-6, the V gene TRBV5-1; D is undetermined. Germline CDR1 is SGHRS and CDR2 is YFSETQ. This CDR3 is built from 18 residues. The V end lost 1 base, the J end lost 0 bases, and 14 bases lay between the germline ends. The CDR3 DNA reads as TGCGCCAGCAGCTTGCACCCAGATACCCCCTCTGGGGCCAACGTCCTGACTTTC. Its translation: CASSLHPDTPSGANVLTF.

The CDR3 protein is CSGGTVNYGYTF. In nucleotides, the CDR3 is TGCAGCGGTGGGACAGTTAACTATGGCTACACCTTC. The V call is TRBV29-1, the J call TRBJ1-2, with 7 nucleotides matching TRBD1. The CDR3 is made up of 12 amino acids. After removal of 7 bases from V and 1 base from J, the junction contained 3 bases not matched to a gene. Germline V gene data show CDR1 as SQVTM and CDR2 as ANQGSEA.

The table lists this clonotype with a few counts. The chain uses TRBV3-1 and TRBJ2-1; no clear D gene. This CDR3 spans 16 amino acids. Trimming took off 6 bases at V and 2 bases at J, with 17 bases between the two ends. Germline CDR1 reads LGHDT; CDR2 reads YNNKEL (reference sequence). The CDR3 nucleotides are TGTGCCAGCAGTCGTGCCGGTGCGGTAACCTACAATGAGCAGTTCTTC. This codes for CASSRAGAVTYNEQFF.

This clonotype turned up a few times. This rearrangement joins TRBV10-3 to TRBJ2-7; D unclear. CDR1 is ENHRY, CDR2 SYGVKD, per germline. V gave up 2 bases and J gave up 0 bases, with 5 bases separating them. The CDR3 totals 13 residues. The DNA of the CDR3 is TGTGCCATCAGTGAGCGAGGCTCCTACGAGCAGTACTTC. This encodes CAISERGSYEQYF.

This clonotype showed up just a few times. The chain is built from TRBV19 and TRBJ1-1, with D possibly matching TRBD1 (6 bases). The germline CDR1 and CDR2 sequences are LNHDA and SQIVND (reference sequence). The CDR3 runs to 13 residues. The germline V and J ends were trimmed by 4 bases and 5 bases, with 11 bases remaining between them. CDR3 coding DNA: TGTGCCAGTAGTAGCCAGGGGAAGACTGAAGCTTTCTTT. As protein: CASSSQGKTEAFF.

This clonotype came up many times. This chain uses TRBV7-2 with TRBJ2-3, with D perhaps being TRBD1 or TRBD2 (5 bases each). V lost 5 bases to trimming and J lost 1 base, with 16 bases between them. From germline, CDR1 is SGHTA and CDR2 FQGNSA. There are 16 residues in the CDR3. The CDR3 region is CASSRSPGRRTDTQYF. In DNA form, the CDR3 reads TGTGCCAGCAGCCGTTCGCCGGGGCGCCGCACAGATACGCAGTATTTT.

The chain has TRBV18 and TRBJ2-1; D uncertain. The CDR3 is 14 residues long. The germline V gene has CDR1 KGHSH and CDR2 LQKENI. The V and J ends lost 2 bases and 5 bases respectively, with 10 bases between them. The CDR3 loop is CASSPEKQNNEQFF. The CDR3 region has the DNA TGTGCCAGCTCACCAGAGAAACAGAACAATGAGCAGTTCTTC.

The rearrangement links TRBV5-1 to TRBJ2-3; D not resolved. V was pared by 0 bases and J by 5 bases, with 16 bases between. The germline V gene has CDR1 SGHRS and CDR2 YFSETQ. The CDR3 loop spans 16 amino acids. The CDR3 DNA reads as TGCGCCAGCAGCTTGGCGCAGCCCGCGCTCGGAGATACGCAGTATTTT. This encodes CASSLAQPALGDTQYF.

J is TRBJ1-6 and V is TRBV28; D gene unclear. CDR1 MDHEN and CDR2 SYDVKM come from the germline V gene. The CDR3 totals 12 residues. Trimming stripped 3 bases from V and 8 bases from J, with 5 bases between. CDR3 protein: CASSFVDSPLHF. The CDR3 nucleotides are TGTGCCAGCAGTTTTGTTGATTCACCCCTCCACTTT.

This clonotype showed up just a few times. The chain employs TRBV12-3 or TRBV12-4 and TRBJ1-1; 8 bases agree with TRBD1. CDR3 size: 14 residues. The junction had 9 bases not matched to a gene; V was cut back by 5 bases and J by 7 bases. In DNA, the CDR3 is TGTGCCAGCAGTGTAGAAAGGACAGGGTTTGAAGCTTTCTTT. It translates to CASSVERTGFEAFF.

Notes on this clonotype: A much larger clone differs from this one at a single base, so this may be a read error. Here the CDR3 reads CVSRPGTSLYEQYF. CDR3 nucleotides: TGTGTCAGCCGCCCCGGGACTAGCTTATACGAGCAGTACTTC. The chain joins TRBV28 to TRBJ2-7; 9 positions match TRBD2. The V gene's germline CDR1 is MDHEN and CDR2 SYDVKM. The CDR3 covers 14 residues.